A selection of T cell receptor beta chains follows, all from one sample in a study of technical replicates of blood from a handful of donors. This table comes from immunoSEQ multiplex PCR, and its TCRdb copy is limited to in-frame clones, with some not included. The data contain 15,000 or so clones, 80% to 85% of them singletons. Sequenced sample: PBMCs. These receptors all stem from a human donor in good health. CDR3s include the opening cysteine and the closing phenylalanine or tryptophan. D genes are given only for firm matches.

j_call	d_call	v_call	cdr3_aa
TRBJ2-1	TRBD1	TRBV29-1	CSVEGRQGALKGVGEQFF
TRBJ2-2	TRBD1	TRBV7-2	CASGLDRGAGELFF
TRBJ1-3	NA	TRBV7-9	CASSPAGDSSGNTIYF
TRBJ2-1	TRBD2	TRBV18	CASSPSTSGYNEQFF
TRBJ1-1	TRBD1	TRBV7-2	CASSLGWTGAEAFF
TRBJ2-3	TRBD2	TRBV25-1	CASSEGASGSTDTQYF
TRBJ2-3	TRBD2	TRBV13	CASSPRRETSTDTQYF
TRBJ1-2	TRBD1	TRBV29-1	CSVDETGFGYTF
TRBJ2-7	NA	TRBV14	CASSQGSGFHEQYF
TRBJ2-5	NA	TRBV5-1	CASSNGVRGVEETQYF
TRBJ2-2	TRBD2	TRBV5-8	CASSPGGPRTGELFF
TRBJ2-7	TRBD2	TRBV5-1	CASSRTGTSGTYEQYF
TRBJ1-5	NA	TRBV19	CASSMDRTDPGQPQHF
TRBJ2-6	NA	TRBV18	CASSPPNGANVLTF
TRBJ2-7	NA	TRBV14	CASSPHADRYEQYF
TRBJ2-1	NA	TRBV4-1	CASSQVDLGFSTYNEQFF
TRBJ1-2	NA	TRBV6-6	CASSYAASNYGYTF
TRBJ1-2	NA	TRBV6-5	CASSYSINREGYGYTF
TRBJ2-3	TRBD2	TRBV7-9	CASSSLTSGPRNTQYF
TRBJ2-7	NA	TRBV6-5	CASSYDGQSSYEQYF
TRBJ2-2	NA	TRBV6-4	CASSDSQATGELFF
TRBJ2-7	TRBD2	TRBV6-1	CASSLAESYEQYF
TRBJ1-4	TRBD1	TRBV30	CAWAPRQGIREKLFF
TRBJ2-5	TRBD2	TRBV9	CASSYSGRGQETQYF
TRBJ2-7	NA	TRBV7-2	CASSNGVSYEQYF
TRBJ2-7	NA	TRBV10-3	CAIRGSSGLGGRNEQYF
TRBJ2-7	TRBD2	TRBV11-2	CASSLYALAGPYEQYF
TRBJ1-5	TRBD1	TRBV6-5	CASSRRDRGNQPQHF
TRBJ2-7	NA	TRBV21-1	CASSKYRLAGGPSHEQYF
TRBJ2-7	NA	TRBV29-1	CSVGGQTYEQYF
TRBJ2-7	TRBD1	TRBV28	CASSPRGGQGRRVSYEQYF
TRBJ2-5	NA	TRBV7-6	CASSLGDGETQYF
TRBJ2-1	TRBD2	TRBV28	CASSSRGLAGGPYNEQFF
TRBJ1-1	TRBD1	TRBV28	CASSSPDTGGVEAFF
TRBJ2-2	TRBD2	TRBV6-1	CASSTGLAGAGELFF
TRBJ2-7	TRBD2	TRBV7-6	CASSLLSLAGVGDEQYF
TRBJ1-2	NA	TRBV5-6	CASSYRAYGYTF
TRBJ2-2	TRBD1	TRBV6-5	CASKPGQGVPGELFF
TRBJ2-7	NA	TRBV6-6	CASSYSRGREQYF
TRBJ2-3	TRBD2	TRBV27	CASSLGTSGNTDTQYF
TRBJ2-3	NA	TRBV5-1	CASSTGGGADTQYF
TRBJ2-3	TRBD1	TRBV27	CASSPLGTGSADTQYF
TRBJ1-5	TRBD1	TRBV9	CASSARGHPPQHF